This T cell receptor (beta chain) is from a study of radiotherapy plus CTLA-4 blockade in lung cancer. As for the study in general: Around 18% of enrolled patients responded objectively, and more than 30% had disease control.

Sequencing used immunoSEQ multiplex PCR; TCRdb keeps in-frame clones, though not all of them. Here the sample spans roughly 59,000 clones, roughly 76% being singletons. The CDR3 covers 16 residues. CDR1 and CDR2 (germline): ENHRY, SYGVKD. The V and J ends lost 5 bases and 4 bases, in that order; junction bases with no gene match: 8. The chain joins TRBV10-3 to TRBJ2-1, with 10 bases matching TRBD1. The clonotype originates from a human donor with non-small cell lung cancer whose response to radiotherapy plus ipilimumab could not be evaluated. The sample here was peripheral blood, taken from a patient treated with radiotherapy plus ipilimumab. The CDR3 here is CAISTTRDRGYNEQFF. The CDR3 nucleotides are TGTGCCATCAGTACTACCCGGGACAGGGGATACAATGAGCAGTTCTTC.